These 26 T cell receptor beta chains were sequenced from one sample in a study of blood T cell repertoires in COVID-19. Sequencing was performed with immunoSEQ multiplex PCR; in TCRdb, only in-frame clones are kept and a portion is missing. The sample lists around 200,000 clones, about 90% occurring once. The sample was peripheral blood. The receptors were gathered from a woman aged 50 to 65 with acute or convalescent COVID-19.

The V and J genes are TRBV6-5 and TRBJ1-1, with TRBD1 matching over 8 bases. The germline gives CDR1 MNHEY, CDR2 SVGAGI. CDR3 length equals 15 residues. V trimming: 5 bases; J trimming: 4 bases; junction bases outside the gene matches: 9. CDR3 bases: TGTGCCAGCAGTAGAGCGGACAGGGCGACCACTGAAGCTTTCTTT. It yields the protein CASSRADRATTEAFF.

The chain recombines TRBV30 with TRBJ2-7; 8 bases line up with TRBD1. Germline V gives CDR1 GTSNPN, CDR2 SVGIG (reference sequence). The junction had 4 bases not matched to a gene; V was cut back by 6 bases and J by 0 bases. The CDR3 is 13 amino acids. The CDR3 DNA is TGTGCCTGTTCGACAGGGGTCTCCTACGAGCAGTACTTC. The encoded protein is CACSTGVSYEQYF.

The CDR3 nucleotides are TGCGCCAGCAGCCGACATACAGACTACGAGCAGTACTTC. Translating gives CASSRHTDYEQYF. The chain combines TRBV4-3 with TRBJ2-7; no clear D gene. Germline V CDR1 and CDR2: LGHNA, YSLEER. The CDR3 runs 13 residues. Deletions cut 4 bases from V and 3 bases from J, with 10 bases between.

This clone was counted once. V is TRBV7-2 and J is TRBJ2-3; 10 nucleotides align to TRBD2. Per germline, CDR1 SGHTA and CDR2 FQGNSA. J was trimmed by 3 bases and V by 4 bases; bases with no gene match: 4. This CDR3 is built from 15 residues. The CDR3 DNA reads TGTGCCAGCAGCTATAGCGGGAGGTGGACAGATACGCAGTATTTT. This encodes CASSYSGRWTDTQYF.

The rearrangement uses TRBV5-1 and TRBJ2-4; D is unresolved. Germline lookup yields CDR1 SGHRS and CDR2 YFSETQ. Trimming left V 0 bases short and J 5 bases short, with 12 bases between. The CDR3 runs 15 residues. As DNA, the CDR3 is TGCGCCAGCAGCTTGGCAGGCCAGATACAAAACATTCAGTACTTC. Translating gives CASSLAGQIQNIQYF.

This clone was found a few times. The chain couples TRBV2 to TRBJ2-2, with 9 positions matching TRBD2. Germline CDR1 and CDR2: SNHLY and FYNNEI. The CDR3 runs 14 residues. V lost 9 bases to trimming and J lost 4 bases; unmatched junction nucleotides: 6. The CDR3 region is CASCGGAGTGELFF. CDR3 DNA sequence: TGTGCCAGTTGCGGGGGGGCCGGCACCGGGGAGCTGTTTTTT.

DNA for the CDR3: TGCGCCAGCAGCATGGACAGGACTAGCAATCAGCCCCAGCATTTT. Its translation is CASSMDRTSNQPQHF. This chain joins TRBV4-1 and TRBJ1-5, with TRBD1 identical over 7 bases. Germline values: CDR1 MGHRA, CDR2 YSYEKL. CDR3 size: 15 residues. The V gene end was trimmed by 5 bases and the J gene end by 0 bases; junction bases not matched to a gene: 4.

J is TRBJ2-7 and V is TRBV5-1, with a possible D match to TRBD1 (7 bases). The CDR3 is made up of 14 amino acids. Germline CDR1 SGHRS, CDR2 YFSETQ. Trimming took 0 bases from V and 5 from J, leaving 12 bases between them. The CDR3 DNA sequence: TGCGCCAGCAGCTTGGGCGGAGGGGGCCACGAGCAGTACTTC. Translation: CASSLGGGGHEQYF.

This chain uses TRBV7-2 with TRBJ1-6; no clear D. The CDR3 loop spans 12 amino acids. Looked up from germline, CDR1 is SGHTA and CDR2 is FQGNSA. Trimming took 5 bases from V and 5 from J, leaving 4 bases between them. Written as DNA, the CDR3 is TGTGCCAGCAGCGTTAATAATTCACCCCTCCACTTT. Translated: CASSVNNSPLHF.

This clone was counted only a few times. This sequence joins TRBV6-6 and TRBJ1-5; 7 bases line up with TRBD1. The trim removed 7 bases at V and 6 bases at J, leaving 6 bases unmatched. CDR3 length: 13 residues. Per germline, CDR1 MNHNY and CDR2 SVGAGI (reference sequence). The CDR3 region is CASTSTGTQPQHF. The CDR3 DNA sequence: TGTGCCAGCACCTCGACAGGGACTCAGCCCCAGCATTTT.

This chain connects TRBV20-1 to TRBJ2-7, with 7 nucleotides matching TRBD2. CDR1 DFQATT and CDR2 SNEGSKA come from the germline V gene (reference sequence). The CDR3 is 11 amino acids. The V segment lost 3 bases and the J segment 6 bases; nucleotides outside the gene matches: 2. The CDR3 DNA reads TGCAGTGCTAGCCCGGGAGGCGAGCAGTACTTC. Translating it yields CSASPGGEQYF.

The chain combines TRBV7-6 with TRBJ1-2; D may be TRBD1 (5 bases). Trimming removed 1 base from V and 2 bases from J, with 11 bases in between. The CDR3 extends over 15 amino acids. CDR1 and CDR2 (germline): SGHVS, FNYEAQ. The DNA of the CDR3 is TGTGCCAGCAGCTTAGTGCCAGGGAACAACTATGGCTACACCTTC. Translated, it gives CASSLVPGNNYGYTF. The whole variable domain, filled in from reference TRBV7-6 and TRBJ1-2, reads GAGVSQSPRYKVTKRGQDVALRCDPISGHVSLYWYRQALGQGPEFLTYFNYEAQQDKSGLPNDRFSAERPEGSISTLTIQRTEQRDSAMYRCASSLVPGNNYGYTFGSGTRLTVV.

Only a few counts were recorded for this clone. The CDR3 sequence is CATSDLRQDTDTQYF. CDR3 bases: TGTGCCACCAGTGATTTGCGACAGGACACAGATACGCAGTATTTT. V gene TRBV24-1 combines with J gene TRBJ2-3, with TRBD1 as a possible D gene (6 bases). This CDR3 spans 15 amino acids. Germline assignment: CDR1 KGHDR and CDR2 SFDVKD. V dropped 0 bases and J dropped 2 bases, with 8 bases sitting between them.

The chain's CDR3 is CASSGSGIDYGYTF. CDR3 DNA sequence: TGTGCCAGCAGCGGCTCCGGGATCGACTATGGCTACACCTTC. This chain links TRBV5-5 with TRBJ1-2, with no clear D. Trimming removed 4 bases from V and 3 bases from J, with 13 bases in between. The length of the CDR3 is 14 residues. Germline-derived CDR1 and CDR2 are SGHKS and YYEKEE (reference sequence).

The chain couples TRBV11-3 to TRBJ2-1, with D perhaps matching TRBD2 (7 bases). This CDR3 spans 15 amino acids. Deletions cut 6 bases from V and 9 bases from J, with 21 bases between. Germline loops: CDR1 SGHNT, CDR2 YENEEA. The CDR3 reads CASSPSLGGAGEQFF. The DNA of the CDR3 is TGTGCCAGCAGTCCTTCGCTAGGGGGGGCAGGTGAGCAGTTCTTC.

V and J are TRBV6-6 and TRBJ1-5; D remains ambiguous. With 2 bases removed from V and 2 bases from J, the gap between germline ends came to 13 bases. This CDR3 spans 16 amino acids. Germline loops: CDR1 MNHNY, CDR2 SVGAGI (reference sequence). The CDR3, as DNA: TGTGCCAGCAGTTACAATATGGCAGGCCGCAATCAGCCCCAGCATTTT. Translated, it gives CASSYNMAGRNQPQHF.

CDR3 loop: CASTERGALDTIYF. The CDR3 DNA is TGTGCCAGCACCGAACGGGGGGCGTTAGACACCATATATTTT. The J gene is TRBJ1-3, the V gene TRBV6-1, with D maybe TRBD1 (6 bases). Trimming took 7 bases from V and 8 from J, leaving 18 bases between them. This CDR3 has 14 amino acids. Germline CDR1 reads MNHNS; CDR2 reads SASEGT.

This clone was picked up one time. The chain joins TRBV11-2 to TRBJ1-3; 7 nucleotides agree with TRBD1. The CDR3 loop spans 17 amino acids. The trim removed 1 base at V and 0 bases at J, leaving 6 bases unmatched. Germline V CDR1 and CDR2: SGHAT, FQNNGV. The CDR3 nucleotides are TGTGCCAGCAGCTTAGTCTCGGGACAGTTCTCTGGAAACACCATATATTTT. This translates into CASSLVSGQFSGNTIYF.

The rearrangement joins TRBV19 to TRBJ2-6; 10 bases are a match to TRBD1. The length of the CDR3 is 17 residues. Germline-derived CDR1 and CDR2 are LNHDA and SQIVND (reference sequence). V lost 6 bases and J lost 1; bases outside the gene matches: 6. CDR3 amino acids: CASRLTGGASGANVLTF. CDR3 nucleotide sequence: TGTGCCAGTAGACTGACAGGGGGCGCATCTGGGGCCAACGTCCTGACTTTC.

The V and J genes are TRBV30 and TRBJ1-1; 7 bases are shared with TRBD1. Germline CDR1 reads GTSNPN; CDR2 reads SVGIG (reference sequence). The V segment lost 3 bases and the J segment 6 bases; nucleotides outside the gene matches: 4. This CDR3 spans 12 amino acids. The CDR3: CAWRMTGSEAFF. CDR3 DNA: TGTGCCTGGAGAATGACAGGGTCTGAAGCTTTCTTT.

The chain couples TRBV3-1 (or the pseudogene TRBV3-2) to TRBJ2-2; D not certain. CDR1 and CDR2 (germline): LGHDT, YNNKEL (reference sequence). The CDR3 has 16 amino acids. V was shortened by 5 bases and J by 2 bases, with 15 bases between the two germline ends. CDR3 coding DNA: TGTGCCAGCAGCATCCGGAGAGGTGGAAACACCGGGGAGCTGTTTTTT. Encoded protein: CASSIRRGGNTGELFF.

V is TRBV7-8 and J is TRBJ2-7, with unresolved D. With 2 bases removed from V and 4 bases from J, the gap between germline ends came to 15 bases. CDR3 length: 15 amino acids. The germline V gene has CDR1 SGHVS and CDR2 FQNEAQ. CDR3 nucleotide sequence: TGTGCCAGCAGCTTACTCCCCGGTCCCAATTACGAGCAGTACTTC. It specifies CASSLLPGPNYEQYF.

The CDR3 sequence is CASSSSLYGYTF. The CDR3 region has the DNA TGTGCCAGCAGCTCGAGCCTCTATGGCTACACCTTC. The chain couples TRBV11-2 to TRBJ1-2, with D unclear. V lost 4 bases to trimming and J lost 4 bases, with 7 bases between them. Germline lookup yields CDR1 SGHAT and CDR2 FQNNGV. The CDR3 is made up of 12 amino acids. The entire variable domain, with the rest obtained from reference TRBV11-2 and TRBJ1-2, is as follows: EAGVAQSPRYKIIEKRQSVAFWCNPISGHATLYWYQQILGQGPKLLIQFQNNGVVDDSQLPKDRFSAERLKGVDSTLKIQPAKLEDSAVYLCASSSSLYGYTFGSGTRLTVV.

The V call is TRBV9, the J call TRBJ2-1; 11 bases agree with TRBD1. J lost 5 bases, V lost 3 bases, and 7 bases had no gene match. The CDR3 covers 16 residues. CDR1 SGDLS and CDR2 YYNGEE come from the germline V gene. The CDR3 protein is CASSEGGQGANNEQFF. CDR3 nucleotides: TGTGCCAGCAGCGAGGGAGGACAGGGGGCCAACAATGAGCAGTTCTTC.

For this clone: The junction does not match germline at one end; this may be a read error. Here the CDR3 reads CASSQDQFPGLHF. CDR3 sequence (DNA): TGCGCCAGCAGCCAAGATCAATTCCCAGGACTGCACTTC. The chain has TRBV4-3 and TRBJ2-7, with D tentatively TRBD2 (5 bases). Germline V gene data show CDR1 as LGHNA and CDR2 as YSLEER. The length of the CDR3 is 13 residues.

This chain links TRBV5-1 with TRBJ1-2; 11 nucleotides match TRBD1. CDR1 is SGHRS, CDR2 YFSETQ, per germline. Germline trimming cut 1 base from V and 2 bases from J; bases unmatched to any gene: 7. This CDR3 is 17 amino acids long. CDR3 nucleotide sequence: TGCGCCAGCAGCTTGCACGGACAGGGGGCGAGCAACTATGGCTACACCTTC. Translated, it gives CASSLHGQGASNYGYTF.